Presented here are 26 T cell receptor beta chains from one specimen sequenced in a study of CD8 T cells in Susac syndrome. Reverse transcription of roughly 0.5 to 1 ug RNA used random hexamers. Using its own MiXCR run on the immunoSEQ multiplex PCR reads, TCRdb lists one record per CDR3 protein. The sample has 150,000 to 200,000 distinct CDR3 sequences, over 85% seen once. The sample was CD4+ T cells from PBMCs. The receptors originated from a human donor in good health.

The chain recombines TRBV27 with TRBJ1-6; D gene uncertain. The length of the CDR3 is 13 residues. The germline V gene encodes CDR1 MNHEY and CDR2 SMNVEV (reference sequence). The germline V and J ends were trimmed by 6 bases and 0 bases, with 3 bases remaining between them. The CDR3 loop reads CASSSSYNSPLHF. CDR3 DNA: TGTGCCAGCAGCAGCTCCTATAATTCACCCCTCCACTTT.

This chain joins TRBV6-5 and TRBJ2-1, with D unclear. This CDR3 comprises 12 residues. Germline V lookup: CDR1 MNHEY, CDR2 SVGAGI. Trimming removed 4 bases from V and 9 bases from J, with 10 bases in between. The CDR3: CASSSRPSEQFF. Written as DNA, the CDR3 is TGTGCCAGCAGTTCCCGACCCAGTGAGCAGTTCTTC.

The CDR3 protein is CASSFTVNEKLFF. The CDR3 region has the DNA TGTGCCAGCAGTTTCACAGTTAATGAAAAACTGTTTTTT. V and J are TRBV27 and TRBJ1-4, with unresolved D. Germline V gene sequence: CDR1 MNHEY, CDR2 SMNVEV (reference sequence). The CDR3 has 13 residues. Trimming shortened V by 3 bases and J by 4 bases, and 6 bases separated the two germline ends.

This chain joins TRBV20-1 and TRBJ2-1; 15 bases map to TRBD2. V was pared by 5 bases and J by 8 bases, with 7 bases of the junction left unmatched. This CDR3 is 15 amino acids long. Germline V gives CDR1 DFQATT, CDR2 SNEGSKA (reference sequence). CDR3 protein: CSAFGLAGGRDEQFF. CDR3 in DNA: TGCAGTGCTTTTGGACTAGCGGGGGGGCGAGATGAGCAGTTCTTC.

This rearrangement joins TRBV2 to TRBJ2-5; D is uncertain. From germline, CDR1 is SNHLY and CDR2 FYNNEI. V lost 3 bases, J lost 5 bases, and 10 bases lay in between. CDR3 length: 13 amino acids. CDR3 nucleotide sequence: TGTGCCAGCAGTGACGGTAGAATTGAGACCCAGTACTTC. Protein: CASSDGRIETQYF. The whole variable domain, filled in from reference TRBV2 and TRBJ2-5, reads EPEVTQTPSHQVTQMGQEVILRCVPISNHLYFYWYRQILGQKVEFLVSFYNNEISEKSEIFDDQFSVERPDGSNFTLKIRSTKLEDSAMYFCASSDGRIETQYFGPGTRLLVL.

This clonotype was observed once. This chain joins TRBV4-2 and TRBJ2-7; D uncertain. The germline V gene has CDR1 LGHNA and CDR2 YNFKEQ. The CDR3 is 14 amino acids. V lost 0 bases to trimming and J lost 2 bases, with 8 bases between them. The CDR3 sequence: CASSQDHGTYEQYF. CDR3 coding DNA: TGTGCCAGCAGCCAAGATCACGGAACCTACGAGCAGTACTTC.

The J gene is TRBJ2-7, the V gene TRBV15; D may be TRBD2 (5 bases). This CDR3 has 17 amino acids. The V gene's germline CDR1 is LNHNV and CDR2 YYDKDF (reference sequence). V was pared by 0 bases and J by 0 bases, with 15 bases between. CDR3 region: CATSRDVSASSSYEQYF. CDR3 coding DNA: TGTGCCACCAGCAGAGATGTAAGTGCTAGCAGCTCCTACGAGCAGTACTTC.

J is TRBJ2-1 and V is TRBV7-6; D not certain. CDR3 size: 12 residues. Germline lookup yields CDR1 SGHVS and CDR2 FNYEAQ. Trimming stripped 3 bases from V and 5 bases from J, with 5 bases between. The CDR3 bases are TGTGCCAGCAGCTTTCTCAACAATGAGCAGTTCTTC. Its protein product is CASSFLNNEQFF.

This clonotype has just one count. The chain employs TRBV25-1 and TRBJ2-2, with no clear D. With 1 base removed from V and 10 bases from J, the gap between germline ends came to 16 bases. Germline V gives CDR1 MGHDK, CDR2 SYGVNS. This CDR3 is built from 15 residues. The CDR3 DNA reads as TGTGCCAGCAGTGAATTCGGCTCGAATCTGGCGGAGCTGTTTTTT. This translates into CASSEFGSNLAELFF.

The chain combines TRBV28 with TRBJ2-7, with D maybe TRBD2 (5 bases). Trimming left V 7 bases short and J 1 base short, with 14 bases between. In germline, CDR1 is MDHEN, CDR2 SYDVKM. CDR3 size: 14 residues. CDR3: CASTKAVGSYEQYF. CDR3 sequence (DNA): TGTGCCAGCACCAAAGCGGTGGGATCCTACGAGCAGTACTTC.

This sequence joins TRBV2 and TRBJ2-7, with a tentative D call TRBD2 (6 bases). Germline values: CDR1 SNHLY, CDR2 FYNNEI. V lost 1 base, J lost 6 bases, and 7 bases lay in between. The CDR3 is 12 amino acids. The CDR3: CASSEGGTEQYF. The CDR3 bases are TGTGCCAGCAGTGAAGGCGGGACCGAGCAGTACTTC.

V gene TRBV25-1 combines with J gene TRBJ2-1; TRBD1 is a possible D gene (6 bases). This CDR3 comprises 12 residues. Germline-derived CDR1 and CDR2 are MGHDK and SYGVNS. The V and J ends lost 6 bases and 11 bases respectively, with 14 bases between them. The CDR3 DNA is TGTGCCAGCAGCGCCTCGGACAGCCAGCAGTTCTTC. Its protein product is CASSASDSQQFF.

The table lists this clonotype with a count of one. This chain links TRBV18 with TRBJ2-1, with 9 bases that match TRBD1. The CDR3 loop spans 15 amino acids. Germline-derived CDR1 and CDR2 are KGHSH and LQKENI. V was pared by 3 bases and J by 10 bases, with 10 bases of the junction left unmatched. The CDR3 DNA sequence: TGTGCCAGCTCACCCCGGACAGGGGACCTGGGAGAGCAGTTCTTC. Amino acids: CASSPRTGDLGEQFF.

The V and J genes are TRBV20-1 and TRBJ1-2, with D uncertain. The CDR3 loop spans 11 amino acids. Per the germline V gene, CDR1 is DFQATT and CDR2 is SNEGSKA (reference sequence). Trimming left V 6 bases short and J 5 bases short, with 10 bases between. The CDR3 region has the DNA TGCAGTGCCCCCACCCGGTATGGCTACACCTTC. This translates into CSAPTRYGYTF.

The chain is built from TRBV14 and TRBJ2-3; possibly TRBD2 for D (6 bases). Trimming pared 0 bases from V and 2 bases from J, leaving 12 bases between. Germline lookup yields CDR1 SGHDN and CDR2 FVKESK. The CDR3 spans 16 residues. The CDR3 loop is CASSQDWGVFTDTQYF. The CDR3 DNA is TGTGCCAGCAGCCAAGATTGGGGGGTCTTCACAGATACGCAGTATTTT.

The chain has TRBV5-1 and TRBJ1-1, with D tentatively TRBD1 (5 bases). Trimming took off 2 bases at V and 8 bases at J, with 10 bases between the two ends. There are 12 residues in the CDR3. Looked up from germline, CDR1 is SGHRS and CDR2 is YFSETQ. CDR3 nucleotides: TGCGCCAGCAGCTTTGGGCAGGGCGAAGCTTTCTTT. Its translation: CASSFGQGEAFF. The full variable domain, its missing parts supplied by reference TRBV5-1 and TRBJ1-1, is KAGVTQTPRYLIKTRGQQVTLSCSPISGHRSVSWYQQTPGQGLQFLFEYFSETQRNKGNFPGRFSGRQFSNSRSEMNVSTLELGDSALYLCASSFGQGEAFFGQGTRLTVV.

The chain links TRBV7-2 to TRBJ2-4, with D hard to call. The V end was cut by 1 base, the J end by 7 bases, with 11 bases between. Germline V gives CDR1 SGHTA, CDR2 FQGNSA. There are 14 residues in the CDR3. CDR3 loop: CASSLGVYGNIQYF. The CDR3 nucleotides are TGTGCCAGCAGCTTAGGGGTCTATGGGAACATTCAGTACTTC. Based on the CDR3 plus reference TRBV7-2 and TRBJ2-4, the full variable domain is GAGVSQSPSNKVTEKGKDVELRCDPISGHTALYWYRQSLGQGLEFLIYFQGNSAPDKSGLPSDRFSAERTGGSVSTLTIQRTQQEDSAVYLCASSLGVYGNIQYFGAGTRLSVL.

The CDR3: CASSQESHSYEQYF. The CDR3 bases are TGTGCCAGCAGCCAAGAAAGTCACAGCTACGAGCAGTACTTC. V is TRBV4-2 and J is TRBJ2-7; D not resolved. V lost 0 bases, J lost 3 bases, and 9 bases lay in between. The CDR3 is made up of 14 amino acids. Per germline, CDR1 LGHNA and CDR2 YNFKEQ.

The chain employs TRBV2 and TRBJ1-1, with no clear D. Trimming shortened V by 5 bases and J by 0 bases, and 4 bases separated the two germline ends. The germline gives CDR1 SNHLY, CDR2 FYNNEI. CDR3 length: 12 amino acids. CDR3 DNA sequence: TGTGCCAGCAGTTTCATGAACACTGAAGCTTTCTTT. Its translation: CASSFMNTEAFF.

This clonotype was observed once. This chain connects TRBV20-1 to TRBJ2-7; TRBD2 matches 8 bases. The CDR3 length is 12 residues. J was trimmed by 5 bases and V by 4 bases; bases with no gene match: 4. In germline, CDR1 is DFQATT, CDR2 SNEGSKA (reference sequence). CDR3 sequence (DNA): TGCAGTGCTACCAGCGGGGGTAACGAGCAGTACTTC. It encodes CSATSGGNEQYF.

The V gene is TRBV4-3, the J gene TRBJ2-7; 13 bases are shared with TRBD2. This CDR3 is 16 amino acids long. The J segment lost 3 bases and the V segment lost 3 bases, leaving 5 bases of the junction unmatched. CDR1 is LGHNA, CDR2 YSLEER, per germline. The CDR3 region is CASSHRGLAGFYEQYF. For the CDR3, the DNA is TGCGCCAGCAGCCACAGGGGACTAGCGGGGTTCTACGAGCAGTACTTC.

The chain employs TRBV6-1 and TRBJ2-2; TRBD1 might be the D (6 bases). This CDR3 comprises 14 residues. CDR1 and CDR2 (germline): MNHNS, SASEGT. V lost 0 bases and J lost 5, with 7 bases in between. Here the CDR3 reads CASSEAGGTGELFF. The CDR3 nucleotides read TGTGCCAGCAGTGAAGCAGGGGGAACCGGGGAGCTGTTTTTT.

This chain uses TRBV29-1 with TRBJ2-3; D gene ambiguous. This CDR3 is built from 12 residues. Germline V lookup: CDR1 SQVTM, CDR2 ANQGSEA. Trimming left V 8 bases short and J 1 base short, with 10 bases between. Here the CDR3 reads CSLRVGTDTQYF. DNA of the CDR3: TGCAGCCTCCGAGTGGGCACAGATACGCAGTATTTT.

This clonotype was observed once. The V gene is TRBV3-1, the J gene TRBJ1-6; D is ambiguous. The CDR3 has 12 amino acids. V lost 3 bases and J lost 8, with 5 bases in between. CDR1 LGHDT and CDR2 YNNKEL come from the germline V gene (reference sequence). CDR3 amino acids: CASSQRDSPLHF. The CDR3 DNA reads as TGTGCCAGCAGCCAGAGGGATTCACCCCTCCACTTT. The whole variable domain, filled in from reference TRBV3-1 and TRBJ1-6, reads DTAVSQTPKYLVTQMGNDKSIKCEQNLGHDTMYWYKQDSKKFLKIMFSYNNKELIINETVPNRFSPKSPDKAHLNLHINSLELGDSAVYFCASSQRDSPLHFGNGTRLTVT.

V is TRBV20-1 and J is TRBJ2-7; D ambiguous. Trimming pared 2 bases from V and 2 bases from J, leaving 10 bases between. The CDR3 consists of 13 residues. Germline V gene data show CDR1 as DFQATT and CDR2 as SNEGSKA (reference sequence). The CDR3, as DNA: TGCAGTGCTAGAATCGACTCCACCTACGAGCAGTACTTC. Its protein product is CSARIDSTYEQYF.

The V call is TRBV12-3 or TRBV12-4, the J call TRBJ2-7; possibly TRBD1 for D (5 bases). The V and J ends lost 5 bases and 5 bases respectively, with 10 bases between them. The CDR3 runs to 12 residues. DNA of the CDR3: TGTGCCAGCAGTCCCTCACAGGACGAGCAGTACTTC. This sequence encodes CASSPSQDEQYF.